These T cell receptor beta chains were read from a single sample in a study of OX40 agonist ivuxolimab in advanced cancers. TCRdb's table, derived via immunoSEQ multiplex PCR, lists solely in-frame clones and lacks some. The table lists about 110,000 clones, around 93% of them singletons, with 0.95% to 1.5% in the top ten. Sample: CD4+ or CD8+ T cells sorted from blood, taken in a trial of the OX40 agonist ivuxolimab. These TCRs come from an adult with an advanced solid tumor such as melanoma, head and neck, liver or kidney cancer. Each CDR3 is given with its conserved first and last residue. D genes are given only for firm matches. Size is stated for part of the rows, as once, few or many counts, or as a class when the clone is expanded.

d_gene,j_gene,v_gene,abundance,len,CDR3nt,CDR3aa
TRBD2,TRBJ2-2,TRBV7-9,NA,15,TGTGCCAGCAGCTTTGGCGGGAGTGGCACCGGGGAGCTGTTTTTT,CASSFGGSGTGELFF
TRBD1,TRBJ2-1,TRBV7-8,NA,16,TGTGCCAGCAGCTATCCGGGACAGGGCTCCTACAATGAGCAGTTCTTC,CASSYPGQGSYNEQFF
TRBD1,TRBJ2-7,TRBV5-1,NA,14,TGCGCCAGCAGGACCGGGACAGGGTCAGACGAGCAGTACTTC,CASRTGTGSDEQYF
NA,TRBJ2-7,TRBV7-9,NA,13,TGTGCCAGCAGCTTTGGGCTGGCCCACGAGCAGTACTTC,CASSFGLAHEQYF
NA,TRBJ1-1,TRBV7-3,few,15,TGTGCCAGCAGCTTAACGAAGCAGGGGTCGACTGAAGCTTTCTTT,CASSLTKQGSTEAFF
TRBD1,TRBJ2-5,TRBV25-1,NA,14,TGTGCCAGCAGTGAATGGACAGGGACTGAGACCCAGTACTTC,CASSEWTGTETQYF
NA,TRBJ1-1,TRBV28,once,17,TGTGCCAGCAGTTTTAACGTCCTTGCGCCGGGGAACACTGAAGCTTTCTTT,CASSFNVLAPGNTEAFF
NA,TRBJ1-5,TRBV6-5,NA,15,TGTGCCAGCAGTTCCCTTGGGGCTAGCAATCAGCCCCAGCATTTT,CASSSLGASNQPQHF
NA,TRBJ1-1,TRBV9,once,14,TGTGCCAGCAGCGTAGTTTCGGGGCTGACTGAAGCTTTCTTT,CASSVVSGLTEAFF
NA,TRBJ1-2,TRBV5-1,few,13,TGCGCCAGCAGCTTTGACGAGGGAGGGGGCTACACCTTC,CASSFDEGGGYTF
TRBD2,TRBJ2-1,TRBV7-3,NA,15,TGTGCCAGCAGCATCATAGCGGGAGGTCACAATGAGCAGTTCTTC,CASSIIAGGHNEQFF
NA,TRBJ1-5,TRBV15,NA,12,TGTGCCACCAGCAGAGACAATCAGCCCCAGCATTTT,CATSRDNQPQHF
NA,TRBJ2-1,TRBV7-3,once,15,TGTGCCAGCAGCTTTTCAGGGTCCGTACCCAATGAGCAGTTCTTC,CASSFSGSVPNEQFF
TRBD2,TRBJ2-7,TRBV29-1,NA,15,TGCAGCGTTGTAAGACTAGCGGGAGTATCTTACGAGCAGTACTTC,CSVVRLAGVSYEQYF
TRBD2,TRBJ2-3,TRBV11-2,NA,18,TGTGCCAGCAGCTTAGAACGACTAGCGGGGTTTAGCACAGATACGCAGTATTTT,CASSLERLAGFSTDTQYF
TRBD2,TRBJ2-7,TRBV7-8,NA,15,TGTGCCAGCAGCCCCGGGGGGGTCCCGTCCTACGAGCAGTACTTC,CASSPGGVPSYEQYF
TRBD2,TRBJ2-1,TRBV7-2,NA,15,TGTGCCAGCAGCTTAGTTAGCGGGAGGAACAATGAGCAGTTCTTC,CASSLVSGRNNEQFF
TRBD1,TRBJ1-1,TRBV18,NA,13,TGTGCCAGCTCACCACGACAGGGGCAGTCGGCTTTCTTT,CASSPRQGQSAFF
NA,TRBJ1-1,TRBV28,NA,12,TGTGCCAGCAGGTCCGGAGGGATCGAAGCTTTCTTT,CASRSGGIEAFF
NA,TRBJ2-1,TRBV21-1,NA,15,TGTGCCAGCAGCATTACTAGCGGTTTTTACAATGAGCAGTTCTTC,CASSITSGFYNEQFF
NA,TRBJ1-1,TRBV2,NA,13,TGTGCCAGCAGTGAATGGTGGGTTCGTGAAGCTTTCTTT,CASSEWWVREAFF
TRBD1,TRBJ2-7,TRBV7-9,NA,14,TGTGCCAGCAGCTCCTCAGGGGGCGCGTACGAGCAGTACTTC,CASSSSGGAYEQYF
TRBD1,TRBJ2-6,TRBV27,NA,18,TGTGCCAGCAGCGTCCATGGACAGGGAGAATCTGGGGCCAACGTCCTGACTTTC,CASSVHGQGESGANVLTF
NA,TRBJ2-5,TRBV11-3,few,15,TGTGCCAGCAGCTTATCGCTACAAAGGGGCCAGACCCAGTACTTC,CASSLSLQRGQTQYF
TRBD1,TRBJ1-3,TRBV19,few,17,TGTGCCAGTAGTAAGGACAGGCGCCAAAACTCTGGAAACACCATATATTTT,CASSKDRRQNSGNTIYF
NA,TRBJ1-4,TRBV30,NA,14,TGTGCCTGGAGTGTCAGGGGTGGGAATGAAAAACTGTTTTTT,CAWSVRGGNEKLFF
TRBD2,TRBJ2-1,TRBV7-6,NA,13,TGTGCCAGCAGTCAGACTAGCGGGGGTGAGCAGTTCTTC,CASSQTSGGEQFF
NA,TRBJ2-1,TRBV7-2,NA,14,TGTGCCAGCAGCTATTTAGCGGAGAACAATGAGCAGTTCTTC,CASSYLAENNEQFF
NA,TRBJ2-7,TRBV19,NA,14,TGTGCCAGTAGTACTGGGACAAGGACGTACGAGCAGTACTTC,CASSTGTRTYEQYF
TRBD2,TRBJ2-3,TRBV5-1,NA,14,TGCGCCAGCAGCTCGGGACTAGGCCCAGATACGCAGTATTTT,CASSSGLGPDTQYF
NA,TRBJ2-6,TRBV28,NA,13,TGTGCCAGCATTGGCACTGGGGCCAACGTCCTGACTTTC,CASIGTGANVLTF
NA,TRBJ1-5,TRBV18,NA,14,TGTGCCAGCTCACCAGACAGCGGGAATCAGCCCCAGCATTTT,CASSPDSGNQPQHF
NA,TRBJ1-2,TRBV28,NA,11,TGTGCCAGCAGTTTCGCCTATGGCTACACCTTC,CASSFAYGYTF
TRBD2,TRBJ2-3,TRBV18,NA,15,TGTGCCAGCTCACCGGGACTAGGGACCACAGATACGCAGTATTTT,CASSPGLGTTDTQYF
TRBD1,TRBJ1-2,TRBV28,NA,16,TGTGCCAGCAGTTCCGAGGACAGGGTAGAACTATATGGCTACACCTTC,CASSSEDRVELYGYTF
TRBD2,TRBJ2-3,TRBV7-9,NA,16,TGTGCCAGCAGCTTCTTAGCGGGAGGTGGTGCAGATACGCAGTATTTT,CASSFLAGGGADTQYF
NA,TRBJ1-2,TRBV30,once,13,TGTGCCTGGAGCTTAGACAGTAACTATGGCTACACCTTC,CAWSLDSNYGYTF